The source of this TCR beta chain is a study of cytomegalovirus exposure and HLA in healthy donors. Broader study findings: Later analysis suggested most CMV-associated TCR beta chains were HLA-restricted. The study reported that TCR beta sequences accurately predicted HLA-A and HLA-B alleles in most subjects.

Germline V CDR1 and CDR2: ENHRY, SYGVKD. With V trimmed by 5 bases and J by 2 bases, 23 bases remained unmatched. The CDR3 loop spans 21 amino acids. Primers included in the PCR were 60 Vbeta and 13 Jbeta primers. The protocol was immunoSEQ multiplex PCR, while the TCRdb copy is restricted to in-frame clones and leaves out a portion. The sample consists of over 50,000 clones, roughly four fifths of them appearing once. A remark on this clone: Antigen: not known.

Sequenced: PBMCs. The chain links TRBV10-3 to TRBJ2-3; TRBD1 matches 9 bases. This sequence originates from a man aged 35 to 55 in good health and CMV-seronegative. The CDR3 loop reads CAISRFLWDRESNSNTDTQYF. CDR3 coding DNA: TGTGCCATCAGTCGTTTCTTATGGGACAGGGAATCAAATTCAAACACAGATACGCAGTATTTT.